This is a list of T cell receptor beta chains from one sample in a study of blood T cell repertoires in COVID-19. Measured with immunoSEQ multiplex PCR; TCRdb has only the in-frame clones, and not every one. This sample has 95,000 to 110,000 clones, with approximately 89% found just once. What was sequenced was peripheral blood. Receptors were obtained from a man between 45 and 60 years old with active or convalescent COVID-19. Each CDR3 is given with its conserved first and last residue. A D gene is named only where the DNA matches it firmly. Where a row states a size, it is once, few, many or the class of an expanded clone; other rows omit it.

>TRBV28|-|-|TRBJ1-2
CASTRPGRVDGYTF
TGTGCCAGCACGAGGCCGGGGAGGGTCGATGGCTACACCTTC
>TRBV19|-|once|TRBJ1-2
CASSTPIRDTSRRGDGYTF
TGTGCCAGTAGTACCCCAATCCGGGACACCTCCCGCCGGGGGGATGGCTACACCTTC
>TRBV3-1/TRBV3-2|TRBD2|-|TRBJ2-7
CASSPWTSGYEQYF
TGTGCCAGCAGCCCGTGGACTAGCGGTTACGAGCAGTACTTC
>TRBV10-1|TRBD2|-|TRBJ2-7
CASSMASGPYEQYF
TGCGCCAGCAGCATGGCTAGCGGGCCATACGAGCAGTACTTC
>TRBV6-4|TRBD2|-|TRBJ2-7
CASRNRTSGTYEQYF
TGTGCCAGCAGGAACCGGACTAGCGGAACCTACGAGCAGTACTTC
>TRBV7-6|-|-|TRBJ2-7
CASSVSEQAREQYF
TGTGCCAGCAGCGTCTCTGAACAGGCTCGGGAGCAGTACTTC
>TRBV20-1|TRBD2|-|TRBJ2-7
CSASILGLAGLPSYEQYF
TGCAGTGCTAGTATCCTCGGGCTAGCGGGATTACCGTCCTACGAGCAGTACTTC
>TRBV2|-|-|TRBJ1-6
CASIFSQGVGSPLHF
TGTGCCAGCATATTCTCGCAGGGTGTGGGTTCACCCCTCCACTTT
>TRBV28|-|-|TRBJ1-4
CASSGGYREKLFF
TGTGCCAGCAGTGGGGGGTATCGGGAAAAACTGTTTTTT
>TRBV6-1|-|-|TRBJ2-3
CASSEAWGRFTDTQYF
TGTGCCAGCAGTGAAGCGTGGGGCAGATTCACAGATACGCAGTATTTT
>TRBV27|-|few|TRBJ2-1
CASSPGYNEQFF
TGTGCCAGCAGTCCAGGCTACAATGAGCAGTTCTTC
>TRBV19|-|-|TRBJ2-3
CASSINGRGSGTDTQYF
TGTGCCAGTAGTATAAACGGGAGAGGGAGCGGCACAGATACGCAGTATTTT
>TRBV19|TRBD2|-|TRBJ2-2
CASSNLAGRGTGELFF
TGTGCCAGTAGTAACCTAGCGGGACGGGGCACCGGGGAGCTGTTTTTT
>TRBV19|-|once|TRBJ1-1
CATSSYREMTEAFF
TGTGCCACCTCCTCCTACAGGGAAATGACTGAAGCTTTCTTT
>TRBV28|-|once|TRBJ2-3
CASSLSKRTSTDTQYF
TGTGCCAGCAGTTTATCCAAACGAACTAGCACAGATACGCAGTATTTT
>TRBV14|TRBD1|-|TRBJ1-4
CASSPQGAKLFF
TGTGCCAGCAGCCCACAGGGGGCGAAACTGTTTTTT
>TRBV19|TRBD1|-|TRBJ1-5
CASSIGTGGNQPQHF
TGTGCCAGTAGTATAGGGACAGGGGGCAATCAGCCCCAGCATTTT
>TRBV4-2|TRBD1|once|TRBJ1-2
CASSYRQGGDYGYTF
TGTGCCAGCAGCTACCGACAGGGTGGGGACTATGGCTACACCTTC
>TRBV5-8|TRBD2|-|TRBJ2-3
CASSLVVSGSWDTQYF
TGTGCCAGCAGCTTGGTTGTTAGCGGGAGCTGGGATACGCAGTATTTT